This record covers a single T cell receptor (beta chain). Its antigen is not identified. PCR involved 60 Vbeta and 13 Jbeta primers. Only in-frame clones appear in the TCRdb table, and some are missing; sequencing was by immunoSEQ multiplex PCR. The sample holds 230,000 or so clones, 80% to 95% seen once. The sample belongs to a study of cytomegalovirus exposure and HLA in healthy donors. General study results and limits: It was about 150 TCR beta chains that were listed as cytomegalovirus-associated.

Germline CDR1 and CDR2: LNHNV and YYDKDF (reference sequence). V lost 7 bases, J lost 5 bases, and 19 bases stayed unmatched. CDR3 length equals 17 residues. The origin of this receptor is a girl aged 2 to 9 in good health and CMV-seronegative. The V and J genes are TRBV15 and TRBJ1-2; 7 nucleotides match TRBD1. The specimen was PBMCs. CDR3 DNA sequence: TGTGCCACCACTACCGACAGGGCGTCAACGATATCTTATGGCTACACCTTC. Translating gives CATTTDRASTISYGYTF.